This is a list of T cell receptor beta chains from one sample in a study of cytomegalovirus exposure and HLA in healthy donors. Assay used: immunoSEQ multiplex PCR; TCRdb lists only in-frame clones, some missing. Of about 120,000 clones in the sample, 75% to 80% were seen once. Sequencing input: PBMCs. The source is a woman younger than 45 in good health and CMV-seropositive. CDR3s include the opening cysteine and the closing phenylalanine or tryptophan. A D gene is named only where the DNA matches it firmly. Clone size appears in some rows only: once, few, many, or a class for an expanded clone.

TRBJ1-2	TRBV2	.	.	TGTGCCAGCAGTGATTGGGGAAGAGGGGGCTACACCTTC	CASSDWGRGGYTF
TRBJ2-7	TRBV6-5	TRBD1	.	TGTGCCAGCAGTACAGGGGCCAGGGGGCAGTACTTC	CASSTGARGQYF
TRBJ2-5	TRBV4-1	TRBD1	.	TGCGCCAGCAGCCAAGAGGGACAGCGCTTAGAGACCCAGTACTTC	CASSQEGQRLETQYF
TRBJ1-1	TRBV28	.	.	TGTGCCAGCAGTACCCCCGTGGGCGTGGGGAACACTGAAGCTTTCTTT	CASSTPVGVGNTEAFF
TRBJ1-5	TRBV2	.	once	TGTGCCAGCAGCGAACAGGGAATTTATAGCAATCAGCCCCAGCATTTT	CASSEQGIYSNQPQHF
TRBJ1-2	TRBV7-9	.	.	TGTGCCAGCAGCTCCACACAGCAGGGAAATGACTATGGCTACACCTTC	CASSSTQQGNDYGYTF
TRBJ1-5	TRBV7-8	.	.	TGTGCCAGCAGCTTAGTCGGCGGAATGTTAAGTCAGCCCCAGCATTTT	CASSLVGGMLSQPQHF
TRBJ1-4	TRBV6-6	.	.	TGTGCCAGCAGTTTCCAACAGGGCTTCGAAAAACTGTTTTTT	CASSFQQGFEKLFF
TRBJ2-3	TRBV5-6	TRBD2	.	TGTGCCAGCAGCTTGGAAAGGACTAGCGGGGCTAGCACAGATACGCAGTATTTT	CASSLERTSGASTDTQYF
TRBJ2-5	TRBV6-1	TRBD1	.	TGTGCCAGCAGTCAACAGGGGAGCGAGGGGACCCAGTACTTC	CASSQQGSEGTQYF
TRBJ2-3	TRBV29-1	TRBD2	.	TGCAGCGTTGTTCTAGCGGGGGCCACGATAAGCACAGATACGCAGTATTTT	CSVVLAGATISTDTQYF
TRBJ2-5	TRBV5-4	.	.	TGTGCCAGCAGCTTACGGTCGGCAGGGGATGAGACCCAGTACTTC	CASSLRSAGDETQYF
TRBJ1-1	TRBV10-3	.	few	TGTGCCATCAGTGAGTCGGGGCGGGGACTTGGAGCTTTCTTT	CAISESGRGLGAFF
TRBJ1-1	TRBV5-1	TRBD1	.	TGCGCCAGCAGGTGGGACAGCCAGACTGAAGCTTTCTTT	CASRWDSQTEAFF
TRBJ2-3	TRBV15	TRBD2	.	TGTGCCACCAGCAGGAGGACGGGGGGGCCTTGGGATACGCAGTATTTT	CATSRRTGGPWDTQYF
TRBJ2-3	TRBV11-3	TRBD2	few	TGTGCCAGCAGCACACTAGCGGGGGCAGATACGCAGTATTTT	CASSTLAGADTQYF
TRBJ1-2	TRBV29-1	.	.	TGCAGCGTTGACGGCCGGGGGGGCTACACCTTC	CSVDGRGGYTF
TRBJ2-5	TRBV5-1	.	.	TGCGCCAGCAGCTTGGCGGGCGGGGCCACTGGGGAGACCCAGTACTTC	CASSLAGGATGETQYF
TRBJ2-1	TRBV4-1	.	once	TGCGCCAGCAGCTCGGAGGGGTCTTCCTACAATGAGCAGTTCTTC	CASSSEGSSYNEQFF
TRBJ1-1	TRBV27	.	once	TGTGCCAGCAGTTTCGGGGTCAGGGGAATGGAGACTGAAGCTTTCTTT	CASSFGVRGMETEAFF
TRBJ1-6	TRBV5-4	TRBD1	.	TGTGCCAGCAGCCCGGGACAGGGGAGTCGTTCACCCCTCCACTTT	CASSPGQGSRSPLHF
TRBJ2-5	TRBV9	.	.	TGTGCCAGCGCTCCCGAGGGCCTATGGGCCCAGTACTTC	CASAPEGLWAQYF
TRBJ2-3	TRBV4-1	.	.	TGCGCCAGCAGCCGGGAAGGGAGTCTGCTAACTGATACGCAGTATTTT	CASSREGSLLTDTQYF
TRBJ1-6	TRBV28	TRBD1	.	TGTGCCAGCAGTCCCACAGGGGCAGATAATTCACCCCTCCACTTT	CASSPTGADNSPLHF
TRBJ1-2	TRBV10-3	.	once	TGTGCCATCAGTGAGACCCACAGTGGCTACACCTTC	CAISETHSGYTF
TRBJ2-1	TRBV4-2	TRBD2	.	TGTGCCAGCAGCCAAGGAGAGGGACTAGGTGATGAGCAGTTCTTC	CASSQGEGLGDEQFF
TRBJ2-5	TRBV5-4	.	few	TGTGCCAGCAGCTTGTGGGGGCCTCAAGAGACCCAGTACTTC	CASSLWGPQETQYF
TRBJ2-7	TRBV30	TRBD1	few	TGTGCCTGGAGTCGACAGGGTAGCTCCTACGAGCAGTACTTC	CAWSRQGSSYEQYF
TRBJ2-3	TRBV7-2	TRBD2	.	TGTGCCAGCAGCTCAGGATCCTTTCGGGGGGGCAACACAGATACGCAGTATTTT	CASSSGSFRGGNTDTQYF
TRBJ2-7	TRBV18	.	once	TGTGCCAGCTCACCACGGGCTAGCCGAACCTACGAGCAGTACTTC	CASSPRASRTYEQYF
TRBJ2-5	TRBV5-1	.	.	TGCGCCAGCGAACAGGGCCTAAGATCTGAGACCCAGTACTTC	CASEQGLRSETQYF
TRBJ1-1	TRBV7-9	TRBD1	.	TGTTCCAGCAGCTGGGGACAGAAGAACACTGAAGCTTTCTTT	CSSSWGQKNTEAFF
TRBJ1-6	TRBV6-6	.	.	TGTGCCAGCAGCAGTAGTCAGGGGTTTAGGCCCCTCCACTTT	CASSSSQGFRPLHF
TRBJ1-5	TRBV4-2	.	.	TGTGCCAGCAGCCAAGATCAACAGCCCAATCAGCCCCAGCATTTT	CASSQDQQPNQPQHF
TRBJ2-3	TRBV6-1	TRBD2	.	TGTGCCAGCAGTGAGCGGGGGGGACTAGCGGCCCTCAGTTCAGATACGCAGTATTTT	CASSERGGLAALSSDTQYF
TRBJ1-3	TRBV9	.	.	TGTGCCAGCAGGAAAGGGGTCTCTGGAAACACCATATATTTT	CASRKGVSGNTIYF
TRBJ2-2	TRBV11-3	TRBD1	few	TGTGCCAGCAGCGCAGGGAGACAGGGGGCCGGGGAGCTGTTTTTT	CASSAGRQGAGELFF
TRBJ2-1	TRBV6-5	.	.	TGTGCCAGCAGTTACTCGAGTAGCGCCTCTTCAGATGAGCAGTTCTTC	CASSYSSSASSDEQFF
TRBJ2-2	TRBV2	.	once	TGTGCCAGCATGGCCGACACCGGGGAGCTGTTTTTT	CASMADTGELFF
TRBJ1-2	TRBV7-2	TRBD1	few	TGTGCCAGCAGCTTGATACAGGGGGCGGGTGGCTACACCTTC	CASSLIQGAGGYTF
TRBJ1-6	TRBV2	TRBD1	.	TGTGCCAGCAGCGCGGGACAGGGGTTGAGCTCCTATAATTCACCCCTCCACTTT	CASSAGQGLSSYNSPLHF
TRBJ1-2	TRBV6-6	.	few	TGTGCCAGCAGTTACGGTAGACAGCGCTATGGCTACACCTTC	CASSYGRQRYGYTF
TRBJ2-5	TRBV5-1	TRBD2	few	TGCGCCAGCGGGAACCTAGCGGGGGAAGAGACCCAGTACTTC	CASGNLAGEETQYF
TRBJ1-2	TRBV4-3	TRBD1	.	TGCGCCAGCAGCCAGACAGGGAGGAATGGCTACACCTTC	CASSQTGRNGYTF
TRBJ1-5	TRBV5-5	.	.	TGTGCCAGCAGCGTCCAATGGGGAGGTGACCAGCCCCAGCATTTT	CASSVQWGGDQPQHF
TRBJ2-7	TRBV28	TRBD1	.	TGTGCCAGCAGTTCACCGGGACAGGGGTTGGGAGAGCAGTACTTC	CASSSPGQGLGEQYF
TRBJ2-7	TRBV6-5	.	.	TGTGCCAGCAGCCTTTCGACAGGCCTGGACGAGCAGTACTTC	CASSLSTGLDEQYF